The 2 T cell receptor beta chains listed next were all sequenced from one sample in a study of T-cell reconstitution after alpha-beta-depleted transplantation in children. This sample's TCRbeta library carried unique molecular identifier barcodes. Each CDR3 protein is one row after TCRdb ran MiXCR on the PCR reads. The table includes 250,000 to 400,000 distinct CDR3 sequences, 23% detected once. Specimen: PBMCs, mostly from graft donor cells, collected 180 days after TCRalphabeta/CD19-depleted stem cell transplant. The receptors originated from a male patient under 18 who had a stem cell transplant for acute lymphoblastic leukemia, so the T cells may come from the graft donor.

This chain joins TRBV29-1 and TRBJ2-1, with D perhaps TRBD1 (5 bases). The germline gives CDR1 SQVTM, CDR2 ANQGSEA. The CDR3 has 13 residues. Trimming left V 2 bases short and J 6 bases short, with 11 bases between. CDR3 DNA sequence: TGCAGCGTTGAACAGGGCCCAATCAATGAGCAGTTCTTC. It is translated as CSVEQGPINEQFF.

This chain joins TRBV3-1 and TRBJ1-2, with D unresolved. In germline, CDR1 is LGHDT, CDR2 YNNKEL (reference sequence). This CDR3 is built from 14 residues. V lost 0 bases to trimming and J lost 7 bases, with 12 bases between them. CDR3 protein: CASSQDPTPGGYTF. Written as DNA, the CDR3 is TGTGCCAGCAGCCAAGATCCAACCCCGGGTGGCTACACCTTC.